This TCR beta chain was found in a study of T cells in Graves' hyperthyroidism and ophthalmopathy. General study results and limits: Blood also carried most thyroid clonotypes expanded above 0.001.

Germline V CDR1 and CDR2: SNHLY, FYNNEI. This CDR3 comprises 14 residues. Trimming took 3 bases from V and 3 from J, leaving 11 bases between them. Amplified regions were TCR beta CDR3 sequences from RNA transcripts. Researchers ran a first-round RT-PCR on the TCR CDR3 using the HTBI primer set. TCRdb re-derived calls from the multiplex PCR reads in MiXCR, one entry per CDR3 protein. The table shows over 550,000 distinct CDR3 sequences, with approximately 16% occurring only once. Patients counted as stable if ophthalmopathy did not develop within 18 months. Diagnoses rested on clinical symptoms, serum thyroxine and TRAb, thyroid ultrasound and orbital computed tomography. There are many counts of this clonotype. Its antigen is undetermined.

The sample taken for sequencing was blood. The clonotype originates from a woman aged 18-29 years with Graves' hyperthyroidism. This chain connects TRBV2 to TRBJ1-2, with D unresolved. CDR3 residues: CASSDSSAYYGYTF. CDR3 nucleotide sequence: TGTGCCAGCAGTGATTCTTCGGCCTACTATGGCTACACCTTC.